This paragraph covers one TCR beta chain sequence. Its antigen is not identified. The data are from a study of T cells in tuberculosis. Overall study: The T cells targeted glucose monomycolate, a mycobacterial lipid, via CD1B.

The table came from immunoSEQ multiplex PCR; TCRdb's copy has only in-frame clones and leaves some out. The table lists about 33,000 clones, 80% to 95% of them singletons. Study-wide findings and caveats: Classification accuracy was over 85% (AUROC 0.90) with the GMM-specific repertoire. Cases with active tuberculosis were adults, while controls were adolescents.

This TCR came from a donor between 5 and 29 years old with latent tuberculosis or without tuberculosis infection. Some clones in this sample may be carry-over from other donors' samples. Material for sequencing was PBMCs.

The CDR3 is CASSFRSGGVGYGYTF. CDR3 nucleotides: TGTGCCAGCAGTTTCAGGTCGGGGGGCGTCGGCTATGGCTACACCTTC. The rearrangement links TRBV27 to TRBJ1-2; D is possibly TRBD1 (6 bases). V lost 3 bases to trimming and J lost 4 bases, with 18 bases between them. The V gene's germline CDR1 is MNHEY and CDR2 SMNVEV (reference sequence). The CDR3 length is 16 residues.